These 29 T cell receptor beta chains share one sample of origin, sequenced in a study of blood T cell repertoires in COVID-19. Libraries were prepared by immunoSEQ multiplex PCR; TCRdb keeps only in-frame clonotypes and omits some of them. The sample records 130,000 to 150,000 clones, roughly 88% being singletons. The sample comprised peripheral blood. All receptors come from a woman aged 55-70 years with COVID-19, enrolled during active disease.

This rearrangement joins TRBV30 to TRBJ2-7; the match to TRBD1 covers 7 bases. The junction had 6 bases not matched to a gene; V was cut back by 7 bases and J by 6 bases. Germline V lookup: CDR1 GTSNPN, CDR2 SVGIG (reference sequence). CDR3 size: 11 residues. The CDR3 nucleotides read TGTGCCTTATACACAGGGGCCGAGCAGTACTTC. It translates to CALYTGAEQYF.

This clone was seen more than once but under ten times. This chain uses TRBV21-1 with TRBJ1-6. TRBV21-1 is described as a pseudogene. This CDR3 region has 11 residues. CDR3 protein: CASSRRSPLHF. CDR3 coding DNA: TGTGCCAGCAGCAGGAGATCACCCCTCCACTTT.

The gene calls are TRBV7-3 and TRBJ2-1; D might be TRBD2 (6 bases). There are 14 residues in the CDR3. Trimming cost V 5 bases and J 8 bases, with 16 bases left between them. Per germline, CDR1 SGHTA and CDR2 FQGTGA. The DNA for the CDR3 is TGTGCCAGCAGCCCTGGGGAGGCGAGGGATGAGCAGTTCTTC. Translation gives CASSPGEARDEQFF.

The chain joins TRBV5-4 to TRBJ2-5; D is ambiguous. The CDR3 sequence is 14 residues long. V was pared by 0 bases and J by 4 bases, with 10 bases between. The germline gives CDR1 SGHNT, CDR2 YYREEE (reference sequence). CDR3 coding DNA: TGTGCCAGCAGCTTGGATCCGGTCCTAGAGACCCAGTACTTC. It specifies CASSLDPVLETQYF.

This sequence joins TRBV7-8 and TRBJ1-1, with D unclear. The germline CDR1 and CDR2 sequences are SGHVS and FQNEAQ. This CDR3 has 12 residues. V dropped 6 bases and J dropped 11 bases, with 16 bases sitting between them. CDR3 sequence reads: CASRSALEVAFF. In nucleotides, the CDR3 is TGTGCCAGCAGATCTGCGCTGGAGGTGGCTTTCTTT. Full variable domain (remainder filled in from reference TRBV7-8 and TRBJ1-1): GAGVSQSPRYKVAKRGQDVALRCDPISGHVSLFWYQQALGQGPEFLTYFQNEAQLDKSGLPSDRFFAERPEGSVSTLKIQRTQQEDSAVYLCASRSALEVAFFGQGTRLTVV.

The chain combines TRBV7-2 with TRBJ1-2, with 10 bases matching TRBD1. CDR1 SGHTA and CDR2 FQGNSA come from the germline V gene. The CDR3 loop spans 14 amino acids. Trimming took 5 bases from V and 8 from J; bases not matched to a gene: 8. CDR3 in amino acids: CASSPRDRGGGYTF. The CDR3, as DNA: TGTGCCAGCAGCCCTCGGGACAGGGGCGGGGGCTACACCTTC.

The CDR3 reads CASSRTSGGSYEQYF. The CDR3 bases are TGTGCCAGCAGCCGAACTAGCGGGGGTTCCTACGAGCAGTACTTC. The chain couples TRBV3-1 (or the pseudogene TRBV3-2) to TRBJ2-7; TRBD2 matches at 11 bases. V lost 4 bases to trimming and J lost 1 base; unmatched junction nucleotides: 3. CDR3 size: 15 residues. Germline V gene lookup returns CDR1 LGHDT and CDR2 YNNKEL (reference sequence).

This chain links TRBV4-2 with TRBJ2-3; 10 positions agree with TRBD2. The CDR3 loop spans 16 amino acids. The V gene end was trimmed by 8 bases and the J gene end by 1 base; junction bases not matched to a gene: 9. Germline-derived CDR1 and CDR2 are LGHNA and YNFKEQ. The CDR3 DNA reads as TGTGCCAGCTCCCCGGGAACTAGCGGGGGCACAGATACGCAGTATTTT. Translating gives CASSPGTSGGTDTQYF.

This chain links TRBV11-3 with TRBJ2-1, with 9 nucleotides matching TRBD2. The CDR3 runs 13 residues. Germline V gene lookup returns CDR1 SGHNT and CDR2 YENEEA. Unmatched junction bases numbered 4, after V lost 5 bases and J lost 8 bases. Here the CDR3 reads CASSQIAGDEQFF. Written as DNA, the CDR3 is TGTGCCAGCAGCCAAATAGCGGGGGATGAGCAGTTCTTC.

The chain couples TRBV5-1 to TRBJ1-1, with TRBD1 matching over 7 bases. CDR3 length: 14 amino acids. Trimming cost V 1 base and J 4 bases; bases outside gene matches: 4. Germline V gives CDR1 SGHRS, CDR2 YFSETQ. Here the CDR3 DNA reads TGCGCCAGCAGCTTGAGTACAGGGGTCACTGAAGCTTTCTTT. This translates into CASSLSTGVTEAFF.

About this clone itself: The sample holds other DNA sequences that translate to the same CDR3. The J gene is TRBJ1-2, the V gene TRBV5-5; 10 bases are a match to TRBD1. J was trimmed by 4 bases and V by 4 bases; bases with no gene match: 4. The CDR3 has 14 residues. From germline, CDR1 is SGHKS and CDR2 YYEKEE (reference sequence). Written as DNA, the CDR3 is TGTGCCAGCAGCGCAAGGGACAGGGGCTATGGCTACACCTTC. Residues: CASSARDRGYGYTF.

CDR3 DNA sequence: TGTGCCAGCAGCCAAGGGACTAGCGGGGGGTCATTCTACGAGCAGTACTTC. Protein product: CASSQGTSGGSFYEQYF. The genes are TRBV4-2 and TRBJ2-7, with TRBD2 matching 14 bases. With 1 base clipped from V and 3 bases from J, the junction kept 5 bases outside the gene matches. The length of the CDR3 is 17 residues. Germline V gene lookup returns CDR1 LGHNA and CDR2 YNFKEQ.

The V gene is TRBV30, the J gene TRBJ2-1; 15 bases are a match to TRBD2. This CDR3 comprises 16 residues. V dropped 2 bases and J dropped 6; count of bases not matched to a gene: 5. Germline CDR1 and CDR2: GTSNPN and SVGIG (reference sequence). The CDR3 loop reads CAWSTGTSGGFNEQFF. CDR3 DNA sequence: TGTGCCTGGAGTACGGGGACTAGCGGGGGGTTCAATGAGCAGTTCTTC.

This clone has only one observation. The chain couples TRBV6-2 or TRBV6-3 to TRBJ1-5; tentative D call: TRBD1 (6 bases). The CDR3 is 15 amino acids. V was pared by 6 bases and J by 0 bases, with 12 bases between. Germline V gives CDR1 MNHEY, CDR2 SVGEGT. CDR3 DNA: TGTGCCAGCAGCCGCGGACAGTATAGCAATCAGCCCCAGCATTTT. Encoded protein: CASSRGQYSNQPQHF.

This clone appeared a single time. The rearrangement joins TRBV29-1 to TRBJ2-1, with 12 bases fitting TRBD2. From germline, CDR1 is SQVTM and CDR2 ANQGSEA. The J segment lost 8 bases and the V segment lost 4 bases, leaving 9 bases of the junction unmatched. CDR3 size: 15 residues. The CDR3 is CSVGPRLAGGHEQFF. DNA of the CDR3: TGCAGCGTTGGGCCCAGGCTAGCGGGGGGGCATGAGCAGTTCTTC.

V usage is TRBV4-1 and J usage is TRBJ1-4; D uncertain. The germline V and J ends were trimmed by 7 bases and 8 bases, with 14 bases remaining between them. Germline V gene lookup returns CDR1 MGHRA and CDR2 YSYEKL. The CDR3 loop spans 13 amino acids. The CDR3 DNA reads TGCGCCAGCAAAATGAAGGGAGGGGAAAAACTGTTTTTT. This gives the protein CASKMKGGEKLFF.

The chain joins TRBV9 to TRBJ1-2, with 9 bases that match TRBD1. The V and J ends lost 3 bases and 13 bases, in that order; junction bases with no gene match: 16. Germline loops: CDR1 SGDLS, CDR2 YYNGEE. There are 15 residues in the CDR3. The CDR3 DNA is TGTGCCAGCAGCGGGGGACAGGGCCCCCTGTTTTTGGCCACCTTC. Its translation is CASSGGQGPLFLATF.

The chain has TRBV6-6 and TRBJ2-3, with D tentatively TRBD2 (5 bases). This CDR3 is 13 amino acids long. The ends were cut back, 4 bases at V and 3 bases at J, with 8 bases in the middle. The germline V gene encodes CDR1 MNHNY and CDR2 SVGAGI (reference sequence). The CDR3 loop is CASSLRGTDTQYF. In nucleotides, the CDR3 is TGTGCCAGCAGTTTACGGGGAACAGATACGCAGTATTTT.

The J gene is TRBJ1-2, the V gene TRBV7-8; 7 nucleotides match TRBD1. CDR3 length equals 15 residues. After removal of 7 bases from V and 7 bases from J, the junction contained 15 bases not matched to a gene. Germline loops: CDR1 SGHVS, CDR2 FQNEAQ. CDR3 sequence reads: CASNLRTGESGGYTF. Here the CDR3 DNA reads TGTGCCAGCAACCTCCGGACAGGAGAGTCGGGTGGCTACACCTTC.

The chain links TRBV19 to TRBJ2-2; D is perhaps TRBD1 (6 bases). CDR1 is LNHDA, CDR2 SQIVND, per germline (reference sequence). The CDR3 consists of 15 residues. The ends were cut back, 10 bases at V and 0 bases at J, with 15 bases in the middle. CDR3 in amino acids: CATNPDSTNTGELFF. The CDR3 coding sequence is TGTGCCACCAACCCGGACAGTACGAACACCGGGGAGCTGTTTTTT.

The V gene is TRBV18, the J gene TRBJ1-2, with 11 bases identical to TRBD1. Losses at the gene ends were 3 bases for V and 7 bases for J; bases not matched to a gene: 4. Germline V lookup: CDR1 KGHSH, CDR2 LQKENI. The CDR3 loop spans 14 amino acids. The chain's CDR3 is CASSPGQGDSGYTF. The CDR3 DNA is TGTGCCAGCTCACCGGGACAGGGGGACTCTGGCTACACCTTC.

The chain has TRBV5-8 and TRBJ2-5; D unresolved. Looked up from germline, CDR1 is SGHTS and CDR2 is YDEGEE. The CDR3 is 13 residues long. V shed 2 bases and J shed 3 bases, with 8 bases lying between them. CDR3 protein: CASSLSSKETQYF. The DNA of the CDR3 is TGTGCCAGCAGCTTATCCAGTAAAGAGACCCAGTACTTC. The variable domain in full, completed from reference TRBV5-8 and TRBJ2-5, reads EAGVTQSPTHLIKTRGQQATLRCSPISGHTSVYWYQQALGLGLQFLLWYDEGEERNRGNFPPRFSGRQFPNYSSELNVNALELEDSALYLCASSLSSKETQYFGPGTRLLVL.

This rearrangement joins TRBV2 to TRBJ1-1; D is ambiguous. V lost 10 bases and J 1 base, leaving 13 bases between the germline ends. Germline V gene lookup returns CDR1 SNHLY and CDR2 FYNNEI. This CDR3 spans 13 amino acids. For the CDR3, the DNA is TGTGCCACCCCGTTAGCCTCGAACACTGAAGCTTTCTTT. This translates into CATPLASNTEAFF.

The CDR3 reads CASSQTGANNYGYTF. CDR3 DNA sequence: TGTGCCAGTAGCCAGACAGGGGCGAACAACTATGGCTACACCTTC. This sequence joins TRBV19 and TRBJ1-2, with TRBD1 identical over 8 bases. The CDR3 covers 15 residues. Germline V gene sequence: CDR1 LNHDA, CDR2 SQIVND (reference sequence). The V segment lost 6 bases and the J segment 2 bases; nucleotides outside the gene matches: 8. Full variable domain (remainder filled in from reference TRBV19 and TRBJ1-2): DGGITQSPKYLFRKEGQNVTLSCEQNLNHDAMYWYRQDPGQGLRLIYYSQIVNDFQKGDIAEGYSVSREKKESFPLTVTSAQKNPTAFYLCASSQTGANNYGYTFGSGTRLTVV.

The CDR3 is CASSGQGGIGGYTF. The CDR3, as DNA: TGTGCCAGCAGCGGACAGGGAGGTATTGGAGGCTACACCTTC. V gene TRBV2 combines with J gene TRBJ1-2; 8 nucleotides match TRBD1. The CDR3 is 14 residues long. V gave up 6 bases and J gave up 8 bases; unmatched junction bases: 11. The germline V gene encodes CDR1 SNHLY and CDR2 FYNNEI.

J is TRBJ1-3 and V is TRBV4-2; a possible D gene is TRBD1 (6 bases). The CDR3 has 18 amino acids. CDR1 is LGHNA, CDR2 YNFKEQ, per germline. The germline V and J ends were trimmed by 1 base and 3 bases, with 19 bases remaining between them. CDR3 region: CASSQGPGQPKVGNTIYF. The CDR3 DNA sequence: TGTGCCAGCAGCCAAGGCCCAGGACAGCCGAAAGTTGGAAACACCATATATTTT.

This chain uses TRBV11-2 with TRBJ2-7; 8 bases match TRBD1. CDR1 SGHAT and CDR2 FQNNGV come from the germline V gene. Trimming took 6 bases from V and 6 from J; bases not matched to a gene: 22. The CDR3 sequence is 18 residues long. The CDR3 DNA follows: TGTGCCAGCAGATCTCCTCCAGGGGGCGCAGGGTCAGCCGGCGAGCAGTACTTC. Residues: CASRSPPGGAGSAGEQYF. The whole variable domain, filled in from reference TRBV11-2 and TRBJ2-7, reads EAGVAQSPRYKIIEKRQSVAFWCNPISGHATLYWYQQILGQGPKLLIQFQNNGVVDDSQLPKDRFSAERLKGVDSTLKIQPAKLEDSAVYLCASRSPPGGAGSAGEQYFGPGTRLTVT.

In nucleotides, the CDR3 is TGTGCCAGCAGCTTCGGTGCGGCTGATACGCAGTATTTT. As protein: CASSFGAADTQYF. This rearrangement joins TRBV5-6 to TRBJ2-3; the D is unclear. Germline V gives CDR1 SGHDT, CDR2 YYEEEE. The CDR3 totals 13 residues. Trimming took 2 bases from V and 6 from J, leaving 10 bases between them.

The V and J genes are TRBV2 and TRBJ2-2; 7 nucleotides line up with TRBD1. The CDR3 runs 14 residues. Germline V gene data show CDR1 as SNHLY and CDR2 as FYNNEI. V was pared by 10 bases and J by 1 base, with 6 bases of the junction left unmatched. CDR3 residues: CATNRDRNTGELFF. The CDR3 coding sequence is TGTGCCACTAACCGGGACAGGAACACCGGGGAGCTGTTTTTT.